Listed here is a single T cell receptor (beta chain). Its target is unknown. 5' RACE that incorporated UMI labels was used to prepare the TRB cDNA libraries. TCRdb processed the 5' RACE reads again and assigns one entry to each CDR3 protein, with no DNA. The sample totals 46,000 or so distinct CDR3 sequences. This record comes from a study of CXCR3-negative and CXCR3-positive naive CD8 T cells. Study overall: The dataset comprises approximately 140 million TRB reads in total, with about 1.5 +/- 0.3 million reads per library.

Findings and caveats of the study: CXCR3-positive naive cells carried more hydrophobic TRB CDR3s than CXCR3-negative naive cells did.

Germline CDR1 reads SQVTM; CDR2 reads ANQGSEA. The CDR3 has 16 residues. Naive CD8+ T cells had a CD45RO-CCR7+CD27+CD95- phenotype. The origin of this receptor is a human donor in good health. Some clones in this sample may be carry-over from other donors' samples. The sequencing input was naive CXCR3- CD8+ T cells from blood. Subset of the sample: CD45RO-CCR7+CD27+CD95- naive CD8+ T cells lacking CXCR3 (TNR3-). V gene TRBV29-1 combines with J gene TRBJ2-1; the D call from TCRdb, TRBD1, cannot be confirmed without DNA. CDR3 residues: CSVDLGLAISYNEQFF.